Listed here is a single T cell receptor beta chain. Its antigen is not identified. The data derive from a study of T-cell memory formation after mild COVID-19. Whole-study context: Clusters were largely donor specific.

Findings and caveats of the study: CD4+ contracting clones were mainly CM and EM; CD8+ ones, EMRA. Contracting clones from day 15 to 85 had balanced CD4/CD8; later expanders favoured CD4+.

Trimming left V 0 bases short and J 10 bases short, with 15 bases between. Per the germline V gene, CDR1 is LGHNA and CDR2 is YSLEER. This CDR3 contains 14 residues. In TCRdb, the 5' RACE reads were re-called with MiXCR into one record per CDR3 protein. This sample has approximately 54,000 distinct CDR3 sequences, with approximately 12% found just once. V usage is TRBV4-3 and J usage is TRBJ1-1; D possibly corresponds to TRBD1 (5 bases). This clonotype originated in a man in his late teens or twenties who had mild COVID-19 (a few samples of this study predate the infection). Cell type and time point are not known. Sequencing used PBMCs or a T cell subset sorted from them (not recorded which). CDR3 amino acids: CASSQETRVVRAFF. The CDR3 DNA sequence: TGCGCCAGCAGCCAAGAGACCAGGGTAGTTCGAGCTTTCTTT.